This TCR beta chain was captured in a study of shared clonotypes between healthy human individuals. Whole-study context: Per donor, three plates held CD4 naive cells, three held CD4 memory, two held CD8 naive and one held CD8 memory.

Running of the assay took place at deep level. The method was immunoSEQ multiplex PCR; TCRdb's version includes in-frame clones alone and lacks a portion of them. Here the sample spans approximately 810,000 clones, 90% to 95% being singletons. Terminally differentiated effector memory CD45RA+ cells were excluded by CCR7 positive selection of CD45RO-negative cells. The source is a man aged 25 to 45 in good health. The sample was naive CD8+ T cells sorted from blood.

DNA for the CDR3: TGTGCCACCAGCAGAGTAAGAGGGAATGAGCAGTTCTTC. Translation: CATSRVRGNEQFF. V gene TRBV15 combines with J gene TRBJ2-1; D might be TRBD2 (5 bases). This CDR3 region has 13 residues. The V end lost 1 base, the J end lost 7 bases, and 8 bases lay between the germline ends. Per germline, CDR1 LNHNV and CDR2 YYDKDF (reference sequence).